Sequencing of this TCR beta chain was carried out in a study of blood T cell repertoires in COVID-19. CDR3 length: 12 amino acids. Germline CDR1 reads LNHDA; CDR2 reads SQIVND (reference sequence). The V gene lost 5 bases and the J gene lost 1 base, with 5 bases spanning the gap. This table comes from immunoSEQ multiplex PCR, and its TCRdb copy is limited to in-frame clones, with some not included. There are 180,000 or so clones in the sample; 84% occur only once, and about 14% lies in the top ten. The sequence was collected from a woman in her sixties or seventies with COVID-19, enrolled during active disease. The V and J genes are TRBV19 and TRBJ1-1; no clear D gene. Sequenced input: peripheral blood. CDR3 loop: CASSAGNTEAFF. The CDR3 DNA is TGTGCCAGTAGTGCCGGGAACACTGAAGCTTTCTTT. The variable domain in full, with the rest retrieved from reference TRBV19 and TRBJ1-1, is DGGITQSPKYLFRKEGQNVTLSCEQNLNHDAMYWYRQDPGQGLRLIYYSQIVNDFQKGDIAEGYSVSREKKESFPLTVTSAQKNPTAFYLCASSAGNTEAFFGQGTRLTVV.